These T cell receptor beta chains were read from a single sample in a study of neurological immune-mediated disorders. TCRdb re-called the 5' RACE reads with MiXCR, one entry per CDR3 protein. The sample includes approximately 70,000 distinct CDR3 sequences, approximately 4.1% of them seen just once. Sequenced sample: PBMCs. The receptor source for this set is a man in his thirties or forties with multiple sclerosis. Both conserved end residues are part of each CDR3. D genes are given only for firm matches. Clone size is not always given. Where it is, it says once, few, many or a class for expanded clones.

clone_size: many
j_call: TRBJ1-1
d_call: TRBD1
v_call: TRBV5-5
cdr3_nt: TGTGCCAGCAGCTTGCAAGGGGGCCTTGGCGGAAGCACTGAAGCTTTCTTT
cdr3_aa: CASSLQGGLGGSTEAFF

clone_size: many
j_call: TRBJ2-2
d_call: -
v_call: TRBV5-1
cdr3_nt: TGCGCCAGCAGCTTGAGAGATTCGAACACCGGGGAGCTGTTTTTT
cdr3_aa: CASSLRDSNTGELFF

clone_size: many
j_call: TRBJ2-3
d_call: -
v_call: TRBV20-1
cdr3_nt: TGCAGTGCTGAGGCCACAGATACGCAGTATTTT
cdr3_aa: CSAEATDTQYF

clone_size: many
j_call: TRBJ2-1
d_call: -
v_call: TRBV7-8
cdr3_nt: TGTGCCAGCACCGAATGGGGGGGGCACAATGAGCAGTTCTTC
cdr3_aa: CASTEWGGHNEQFF

clone_size: many
j_call: TRBJ1-4
d_call: -
v_call: TRBV5-1
cdr3_nt: TGCGCCAGCAGCTTGGGCCCGACTAATGAAAAACTGTTTTTT
cdr3_aa: CASSLGPTNEKLFF

clone_size: many
j_call: TRBJ1-5
d_call: TRBD1
v_call: TRBV19
cdr3_nt: TGTGCCAGTGTAGAGACAGGGGGAAACAATCAGCCCCAGCATTTT
cdr3_aa: CASVETGGNNQPQHF

clone_size: many
j_call: TRBJ2-7
d_call: TRBD1
v_call: TRBV5-1
cdr3_nt: TGCGCCAGCAGCTTTACGGGACAGGGTCTGTCCGAGCAGTACTTC
cdr3_aa: CASSFTGQGLSEQYF

clone_size: many
j_call: TRBJ2-2
d_call: -
v_call: TRBV12-3/TRBV12-4
cdr3_nt: TGTGCCAGCAGTTTACCAGGCGTCGGGGAGCTGTTTTTT
cdr3_aa: CASSLPGVGELFF

clone_size: many
j_call: TRBJ2-3
d_call: -
v_call: TRBV9
cdr3_nt: TGTGCCAGCAGCTACCGGGATAACACAGATACGCAGTATTTT
cdr3_aa: CASSYRDNTDTQYF

clone_size: many
j_call: TRBJ2-5
d_call: TRBD2
v_call: TRBV4-1
cdr3_nt: TGCGCCAGCAGCCAAGATGGTAGCGGGGCGTACCAAGAGACCCAGTACTTC
cdr3_aa: CASSQDGSGAYQETQYF

clone_size: many
j_call: TRBJ2-2
d_call: -
v_call: TRBV5-1
cdr3_nt: TGCGCCAGCAGCTTGCTGGTGAACACCGGGGAGCTGTTTTTT
cdr3_aa: CASSLLVNTGELFF

clone_size: many
j_call: TRBJ2-1
d_call: -
v_call: TRBV7-6
cdr3_nt: TGTGCCAGCAGCTTAGCGCCTTATAGAAATGAGCAGTTCTTC
cdr3_aa: CASSLAPYRNEQFF

clone_size: many
j_call: TRBJ2-2
d_call: -
v_call: TRBV10-3
cdr3_nt: TGTGCCATCAGTCGGGACAAGAACACCGGGGAGCTGTTTTTT
cdr3_aa: CAISRDKNTGELFF

clone_size: many
j_call: TRBJ2-7
d_call: -
v_call: TRBV5-1
cdr3_nt: TGCGCCAGCAGCTTGAATGGGGTGGTCTACGAGCAGTACTTC
cdr3_aa: CASSLNGVVYEQYF

clone_size: many
j_call: TRBJ2-3
d_call: TRBD2
v_call: TRBV7-2
cdr3_nt: TGTGCCAGCAGAAATTTCGGACTAGCGGGGGTAACAGATACGCAGTATTTT
cdr3_aa: CASRNFGLAGVTDTQYF

clone_size: many
j_call: TRBJ1-1
d_call: -
v_call: TRBV7-9
cdr3_nt: TGTGCCAGCAGCGTCCGGGGTTCGGGGACTGAAGCTTTCTTT
cdr3_aa: CASSVRGSGTEAFF

clone_size: many
j_call: TRBJ1-5
d_call: -
v_call: TRBV20-1
cdr3_nt: TGCAGTGCTCTTCTCCCCGACGGCAATCAGCCCCAGCATTTT
cdr3_aa: CSALLPDGNQPQHF

clone_size: many
j_call: TRBJ2-7
d_call: -
v_call: TRBV5-1
cdr3_nt: TGCGCCAGCAGCTTGGTCGGGGGCGAAGCCTACGAGCAGTACTTC
cdr3_aa: CASSLVGGEAYEQYF

clone_size: many
j_call: TRBJ2-1
d_call: -
v_call: TRBV5-1
cdr3_nt: TGCGCCAGCACTGAGGGGCCCTCTCATAGTCCTTCCTACAATGAGCAGTTCTTC
cdr3_aa: CASTEGPSHSPSYNEQFF

clone_size: many
j_call: TRBJ2-2
d_call: -
v_call: TRBV9
cdr3_nt: TGTGCCAGCAGCGAGTGGTACACCGGGGAGCTGTTTTTT
cdr3_aa: CASSEWYTGELFF

clone_size: -
j_call: TRBJ1-2
d_call: -
v_call: TRBV2
cdr3_nt: TGTGCCAGCAGTGAAGATGCAGGGGCCTCAATGGACTATGGCTACACCTTC
cdr3_aa: CASSEDAGASMDYGYTF

clone_size: medium-sized
j_call: TRBJ2-1
d_call: TRBD2
v_call: TRBV4-2
cdr3_nt: TGTGCCAGCAGCCAAGATCTTGAACTAGCGTCCTACAATGAGCAGTTCTTC
cdr3_aa: CASSQDLELASYNEQFF

clone_size: many
j_call: TRBJ1-1
d_call: TRBD1
v_call: TRBV7-2
cdr3_nt: TGTGCCAGCAGCCATGACGTAGCAGGGGGCACTGAAGCTTTCTTT
cdr3_aa: CASSHDVAGGTEAFF

clone_size: many
j_call: TRBJ2-5
d_call: -
v_call: TRBV6-6
cdr3_nt: TGTGCCAGCAGTTACTCGACGTCAGGGGTGTACTTC
cdr3_aa: CASSYSTSGVYF

clone_size: many
j_call: TRBJ2-3
d_call: TRBD1
v_call: TRBV5-1
cdr3_nt: TGCGCCAGCAGCTCGCCGGGACAGGGAACAGATACGCAGTATTTT
cdr3_aa: CASSSPGQGTDTQYF

clone_size: many
j_call: TRBJ2-1
d_call: -
v_call: TRBV10-2
cdr3_nt: TGCGCCAGCAGTGAAGGTCCTGAGCAGTTCTTC
cdr3_aa: CASSEGPEQFF

clone_size: many
j_call: TRBJ2-1
d_call: TRBD2
v_call: TRBV3-1
cdr3_nt: TGTGCCAGCAACACAGCGGGGGGGCCCGGGGAGCAGTTCTTC
cdr3_aa: CASNTAGGPGEQFF

clone_size: few
j_call: TRBJ2-3
d_call: TRBD2
v_call: TRBV15
cdr3_nt: TGTGCCACCAGCGTAGGTCAGCGGGGGGGCCTAGATACGCAGTATTTT
cdr3_aa: CATSVGQRGGLDTQYF

clone_size: many
j_call: TRBJ1-2
d_call: -
v_call: TRBV25-1
cdr3_nt: TGTGCCAGCAGTGGCGGGGGCATCTATGGCTACACCTTC
cdr3_aa: CASSGGGIYGYTF

clone_size: many
j_call: TRBJ2-7
d_call: -
v_call: TRBV20-1
cdr3_nt: TGCAGTGTAGGTGCGCGAAGCTCCTACGAGCAGTACTTC
cdr3_aa: CSVGARSSYEQYF

clone_size: -
j_call: TRBJ2-5
d_call: TRBD2
v_call: TRBV20-1
cdr3_nt: TGCAGTGCTACCTATCAGATCGCTAGCGGGGGGATTCCGGAGACCCAGTACTTC
cdr3_aa: CSATYQIASGGIPETQYF

clone_size: many
j_call: TRBJ2-7
d_call: -
v_call: TRBV5-1
cdr3_nt: TGCGCCAGCAGCTTGTTACCGGGTACCTACGAGCAGTACTTC
cdr3_aa: CASSLLPGTYEQYF

clone_size: many
j_call: TRBJ1-6
d_call: -
v_call: TRBV12-3/TRBV12-4
cdr3_nt: TGTGCCAGCGGGAGCTCCTATAATTCACCCCTCCACTTT
cdr3_aa: CASGSSYNSPLHF

clone_size: many
j_call: TRBJ2-1
d_call: -
v_call: TRBV5-1
cdr3_nt: TGCGCCAGCAGCTGGAGGGGGGAGGGCAATGAGCAGTTCTTC
cdr3_aa: CASSWRGEGNEQFF

clone_size: many
j_call: TRBJ2-3
d_call: TRBD2
v_call: TRBV20-1
cdr3_nt: TGCAGTGCTATTTCGACTAGCGCCAACACAGATACGCAGTATTTT
cdr3_aa: CSAISTSANTDTQYF

clone_size: many
j_call: TRBJ1-4
d_call: -
v_call: TRBV20-1
cdr3_nt: TGCAGTGCTGCTAGACAGGCTGGTGAAAAACTGTTTTTT
cdr3_aa: CSAARQAGEKLFF

clone_size: many
j_call: TRBJ2-3
d_call: TRBD2
v_call: TRBV28
cdr3_nt: TGTGCCAGCAGTTTTAGCGGGGGCCCTAAGTTTCAGTATTTT
cdr3_aa: CASSFSGGPKFQYF

clone_size: many
j_call: TRBJ1-2
d_call: TRBD1
v_call: TRBV7-9
cdr3_nt: TGTGCCAGCAGCGCCGGACAGGGGGATAACTATGGCTACACCTTC
cdr3_aa: CASSAGQGDNYGYTF

clone_size: many
j_call: TRBJ1-2
d_call: -
v_call: TRBV24-1
cdr3_nt: TGTGCCACCAGTGAGATGGACCAAACCTCGCATTATGGCTACACCTTC
cdr3_aa: CATSEMDQTSHYGYTF

clone_size: many
j_call: TRBJ2-3
d_call: TRBD2
v_call: TRBV5-1
cdr3_nt: TGCGCCAGCAATGGGGAGGGTCCTAGCGGGAAAGCAGATACGCAGTATTTT
cdr3_aa: CASNGEGPSGKADTQYF

clone_size: many
j_call: TRBJ2-2
d_call: -
v_call: TRBV5-1
cdr3_nt: TGCGCCAGCAGCTTCAGGCAGGATAAACCCGGGGAGCTGTTTTTT
cdr3_aa: CASSFRQDKPGELFF

clone_size: many
j_call: TRBJ2-5
d_call: -
v_call: TRBV9
cdr3_nt: TGTGCCAGCAGCGTAGGGCGTCGGAGCCAGCAAGAGACCCAGTACTTC
cdr3_aa: CASSVGRRSQQETQYF

clone_size: -
j_call: TRBJ2-5
d_call: TRBD2
v_call: TRBV29-1
cdr3_nt: TGCAGCGTTGGCTCTGGGCCCGGGGGGGAGACCCAGTACTTC
cdr3_aa: CSVGSGPGGETQYF

clone_size: -
j_call: TRBJ2-5
d_call: TRBD2
v_call: TRBV20-1
cdr3_nt: TGCAGTGCTAGAGATTCTACCGGGACTAGCGGGCTAGAGACCCAGTACTTC
cdr3_aa: CSARDSTGTSGLETQYF

clone_size: many
j_call: TRBJ2-1
d_call: TRBD2
v_call: TRBV20-1
cdr3_nt: TGCAGTGCTTTTACTAGCGGGGGGTCCAATGAGCAGTTCTTC
cdr3_aa: CSAFTSGGSNEQFF

clone_size: many
j_call: TRBJ2-7
d_call: TRBD1
v_call: TRBV20-1
cdr3_nt: TGCAGTGCTTGGACAGGAACCACCTACGAGCAGTACTTC
cdr3_aa: CSAWTGTTYEQYF

clone_size: many
j_call: TRBJ1-6
d_call: TRBD1
v_call: TRBV25-1
cdr3_nt: TGTGCCAGCCGAAAGGGACAGGGGGCGCAGGGTTCACCCCTCCACTTT
cdr3_aa: CASRKGQGAQGSPLHF

clone_size: many
j_call: TRBJ2-5
d_call: TRBD2
v_call: TRBV20-1
cdr3_nt: TGCAGTGCTCAGGGACTAGCGGGGGGCCAGAGGCAAGAGACCCAGTACTTC
cdr3_aa: CSAQGLAGGQRQETQYF

clone_size: -
j_call: TRBJ2-7
d_call: TRBD2
v_call: TRBV9
cdr3_nt: TGTGCCAGCAGCACACACCCCGGCGGGGACTACGAACAGTACTTC
cdr3_aa: CASSTHPGGDYEQYF

clone_size: many
j_call: TRBJ1-5
d_call: TRBD1
v_call: TRBV7-9
cdr3_nt: TGTGCCAGCAGCTTAGGACAGGGGCATCAGCCCCAGAATTTT
cdr3_aa: CASSLGQGHQPQNF

clone_size: many
j_call: TRBJ1-2
d_call: -
v_call: TRBV29-1
cdr3_nt: TGCAGCGTTGAAGATCGCCAGGGCCATGGCTACACCTTC
cdr3_aa: CSVEDRQGHGYTF

clone_size: many
j_call: TRBJ1-2
d_call: -
v_call: TRBV6-6
cdr3_nt: TGTGCCAGCAGAGAAGGACAGTCGGAATATGGCTACACCTTC
cdr3_aa: CASREGQSEYGYTF

clone_size: many
j_call: TRBJ1-1
d_call: TRBD1
v_call: TRBV7-9
cdr3_nt: TGTGCCAGCAGCTTAAGGTCAGGGGGGGCTAACACTGAAGCTTTCTTT
cdr3_aa: CASSLRSGGANTEAFF

clone_size: many
j_call: TRBJ2-7
d_call: -
v_call: TRBV7-2
cdr3_nt: TGTGCCAGCAGCTTTCCAGGTCCCTACGAGCAGTACTTC
cdr3_aa: CASSFPGPYEQYF

clone_size: many
j_call: TRBJ2-1
d_call: -
v_call: TRBV2
cdr3_nt: TGTGCCAGCAGCCTTATCAATGAGCAGTTCTTC
cdr3_aa: CASSLINEQFF

clone_size: -
j_call: TRBJ2-3
d_call: TRBD2
v_call: TRBV7-3
cdr3_nt: TGTGCCAGCAGCTTAAAGAGCGGGGCCCCCCCAGATACGCAGTATTTT
cdr3_aa: CASSLKSGAPPDTQYF